Included here is one T cell receptor beta chain sequence, with context. Produced via immunoSEQ multiplex PCR; TCRdb's table is partial and in-frame only. This repertoire shows approximately 50,000 clones, about 90% found once; its top ten account for approximately 0.37%. This record comes from a study of CD4 T cells in relation to SARS-CoV-2 and coronaviruses. The CDR3 extends over 14 amino acids. With V trimmed by 6 bases and J by 8 bases, 12 bases remained unmatched. Germline lookup yields CDR1 MNHEY and CDR2 SMNVEV (reference sequence). What was sequenced was naive CD4+ T cells from PBMCs. Indicated subset: naive CD4+ T cells isolated by negative enrichment. The chain has TRBV27 and TRBJ2-5, with 7 nucleotides matching TRBD1. The TCR was taken from an adult with COVID-19. This chain's CDR3 is CASRIRWTGPTQYF. DNA of the CDR3: TGTGCCAGCAGGATCCGGTGGACAGGCCCTACCCAGTACTTC.